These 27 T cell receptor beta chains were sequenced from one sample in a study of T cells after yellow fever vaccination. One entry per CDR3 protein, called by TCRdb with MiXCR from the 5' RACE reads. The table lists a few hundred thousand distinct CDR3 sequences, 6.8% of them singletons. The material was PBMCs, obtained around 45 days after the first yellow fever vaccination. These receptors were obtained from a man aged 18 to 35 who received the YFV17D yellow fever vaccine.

The CDR3 DNA sequence: TGCGCCAGCAGCCAAGAGCGGGGGTTCCAAGAGACCCAGTACTTC. This encodes CASSQERGFQETQYF. The V call is TRBV4-1, the J call TRBJ2-5; TRBD2 agrees at 7 bases. This CDR3 has 15 amino acids. The germline V gene has CDR1 MGHRA and CDR2 YSYEKL. V lost 0 bases to trimming and J lost 1 base; unmatched junction nucleotides: 2.

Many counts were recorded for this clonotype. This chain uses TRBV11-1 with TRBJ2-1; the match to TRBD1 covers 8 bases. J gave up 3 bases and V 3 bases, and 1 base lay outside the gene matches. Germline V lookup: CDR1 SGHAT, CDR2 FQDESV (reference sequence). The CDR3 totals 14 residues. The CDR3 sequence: CASSFGQGYNEQFF. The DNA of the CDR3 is TGTGCCAGCAGCTTCGGACAGGGCTACAATGAGCAGTTCTTC.

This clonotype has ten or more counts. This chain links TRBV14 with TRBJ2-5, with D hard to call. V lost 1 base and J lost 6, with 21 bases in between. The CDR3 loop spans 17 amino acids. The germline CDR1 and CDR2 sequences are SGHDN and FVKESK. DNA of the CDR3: TGTGCCAGCAGCCAAGTCACTCCAGGCCAACCCTCGAAGACCCAGTACTTC. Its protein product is CASSQVTPGQPSKTQYF.

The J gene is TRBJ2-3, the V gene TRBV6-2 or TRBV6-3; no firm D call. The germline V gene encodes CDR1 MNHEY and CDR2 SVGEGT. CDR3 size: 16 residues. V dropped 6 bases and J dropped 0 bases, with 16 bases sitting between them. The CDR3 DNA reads TGTGCCAGCAGACACCCGACGCAACCTAGCACAGATACGCAGTATTTT. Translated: CASRHPTQPSTDTQYF.

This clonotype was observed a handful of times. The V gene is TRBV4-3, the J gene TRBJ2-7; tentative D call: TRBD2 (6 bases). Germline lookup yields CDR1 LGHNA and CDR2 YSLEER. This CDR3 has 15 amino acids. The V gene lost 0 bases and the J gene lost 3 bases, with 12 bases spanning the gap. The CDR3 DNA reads TGCGCCAGCAGCCAAGAAGGAGGGCAGAACTACGAGCAGTACTTC. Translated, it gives CASSQEGGQNYEQYF.

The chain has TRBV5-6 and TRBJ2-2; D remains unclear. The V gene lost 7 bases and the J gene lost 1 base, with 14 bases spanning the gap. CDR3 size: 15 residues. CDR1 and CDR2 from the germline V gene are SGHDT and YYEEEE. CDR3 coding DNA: TGTGCCAGCGGCTCCGGGCTCGTGAACACCGGGGAGCTGTTTTTT. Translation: CASGSGLVNTGELFF.

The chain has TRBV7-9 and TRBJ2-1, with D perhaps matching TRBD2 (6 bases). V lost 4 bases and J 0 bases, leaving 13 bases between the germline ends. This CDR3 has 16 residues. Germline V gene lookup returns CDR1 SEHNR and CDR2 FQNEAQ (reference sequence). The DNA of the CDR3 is TGTGCCAGCAGCTCAAGGAGGGTTGCCTCCTACAATGAGCAGTTCTTC. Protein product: CASSSRRVASYNEQFF.

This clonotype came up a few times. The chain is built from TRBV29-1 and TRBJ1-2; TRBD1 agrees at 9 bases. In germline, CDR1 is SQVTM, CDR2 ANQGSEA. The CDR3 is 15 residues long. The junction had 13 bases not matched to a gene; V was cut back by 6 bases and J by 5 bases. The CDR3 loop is CSVPISGTGRYGYTF. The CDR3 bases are TGCAGCGTGCCTATCTCCGGGACAGGGCGATATGGCTACACCTTC. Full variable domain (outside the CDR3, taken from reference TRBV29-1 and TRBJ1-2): SAVISQKPSRDICQRGTSLTIQCQVDSQVTMMFWYRQQPGQSLTLIATANQGSEATYESGFVIDKFPISRPNLTFSTLTVSNMSPEDSSIYLCSVPISGTGRYGYTFGSGTRLTVV.

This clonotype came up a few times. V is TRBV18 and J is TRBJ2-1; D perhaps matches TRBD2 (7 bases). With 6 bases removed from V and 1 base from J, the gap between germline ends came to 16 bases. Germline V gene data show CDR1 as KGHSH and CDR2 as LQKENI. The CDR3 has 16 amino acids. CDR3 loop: CASSSTAGASYNEQFF. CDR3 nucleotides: TGTGCCAGCTCTTCAACCGCGGGGGCATCCTACAATGAGCAGTTCTTC.

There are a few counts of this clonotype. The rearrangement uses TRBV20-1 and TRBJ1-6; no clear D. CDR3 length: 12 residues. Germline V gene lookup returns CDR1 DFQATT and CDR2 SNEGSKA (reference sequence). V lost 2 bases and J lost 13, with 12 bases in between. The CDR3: CSARPAGHPLHF. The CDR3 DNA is TGCAGTGCTAGACCGGCGGGTCACCCCCTCCACTTT.

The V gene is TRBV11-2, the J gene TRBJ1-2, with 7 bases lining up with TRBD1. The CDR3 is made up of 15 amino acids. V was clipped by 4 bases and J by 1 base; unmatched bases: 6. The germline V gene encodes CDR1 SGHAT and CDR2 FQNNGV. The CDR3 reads CASSWETGLNYGYTF. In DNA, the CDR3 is TGTGCCAGCAGCTGGGAGACAGGGCTTAACTATGGCTACACCTTC.

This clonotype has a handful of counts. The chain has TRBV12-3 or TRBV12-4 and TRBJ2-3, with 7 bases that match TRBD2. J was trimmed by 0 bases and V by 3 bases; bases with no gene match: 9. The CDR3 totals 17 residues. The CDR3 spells CASSFGGGTTSTDTQYF. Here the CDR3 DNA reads TGTGCCAGCAGTTTTGGCGGGGGAACTACTAGCACAGATACGCAGTATTTT.

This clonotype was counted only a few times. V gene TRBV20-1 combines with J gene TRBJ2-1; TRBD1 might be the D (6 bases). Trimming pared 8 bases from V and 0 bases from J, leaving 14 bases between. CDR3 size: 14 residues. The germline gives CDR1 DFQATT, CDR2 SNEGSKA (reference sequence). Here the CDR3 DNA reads TGCAGTCTCCTAGGGGGTAGCTCCTACAATGAGCAGTTCTTC. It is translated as CSLLGGSSYNEQFF.

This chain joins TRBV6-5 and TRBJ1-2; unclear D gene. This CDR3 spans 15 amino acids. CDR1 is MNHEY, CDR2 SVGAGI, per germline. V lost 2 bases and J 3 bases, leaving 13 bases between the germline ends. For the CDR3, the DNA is TGTGCCAGCAGTTACCCGGACGGACCTGACTATGGCTACACCTTC. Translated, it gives CASSYPDGPDYGYTF.

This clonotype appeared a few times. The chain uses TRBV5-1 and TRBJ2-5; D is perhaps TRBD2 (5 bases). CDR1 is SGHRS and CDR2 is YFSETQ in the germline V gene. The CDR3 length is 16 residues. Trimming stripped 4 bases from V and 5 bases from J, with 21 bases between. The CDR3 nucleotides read TGCGCCAGCAGCGCAATGCTAGGTGGAGGTGAGGAGACCCAGTACTTC. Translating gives CASSAMLGGGEETQYF.

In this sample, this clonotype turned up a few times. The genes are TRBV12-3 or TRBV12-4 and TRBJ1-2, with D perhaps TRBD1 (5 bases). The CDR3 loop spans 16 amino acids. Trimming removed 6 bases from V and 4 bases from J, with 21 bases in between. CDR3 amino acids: CASRPPLAGLLYGYTF. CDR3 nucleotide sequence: TGTGCCAGCAGGCCCCCTCTGGCAGGGCTCCTCTATGGCTACACCTTC.

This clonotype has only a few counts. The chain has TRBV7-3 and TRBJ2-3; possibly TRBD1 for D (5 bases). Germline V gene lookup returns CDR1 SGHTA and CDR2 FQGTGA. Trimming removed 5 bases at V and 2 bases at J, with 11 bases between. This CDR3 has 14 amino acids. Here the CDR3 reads CASSPTGNTDTQYF. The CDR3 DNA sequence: TGTGCCAGCAGCCCTACAGGAAACACAGATACGCAGTATTTT.

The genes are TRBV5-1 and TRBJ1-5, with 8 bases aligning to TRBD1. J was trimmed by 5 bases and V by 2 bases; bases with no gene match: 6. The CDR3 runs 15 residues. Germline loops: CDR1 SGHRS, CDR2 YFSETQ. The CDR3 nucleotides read TGCGCCAGCAGCTTTGGGTCAGGGGGCGATCAGCCCCAGCATTTT. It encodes CASSFGSGGDQPQHF.

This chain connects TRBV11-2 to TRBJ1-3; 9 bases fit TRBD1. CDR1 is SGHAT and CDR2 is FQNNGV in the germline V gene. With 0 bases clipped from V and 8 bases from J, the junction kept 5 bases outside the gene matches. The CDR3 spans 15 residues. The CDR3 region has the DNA TGTGCCAGCAGCTTAGATCCGGACAGGGGAGACACCATATATTTT. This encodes CASSLDPDRGDTIYF.

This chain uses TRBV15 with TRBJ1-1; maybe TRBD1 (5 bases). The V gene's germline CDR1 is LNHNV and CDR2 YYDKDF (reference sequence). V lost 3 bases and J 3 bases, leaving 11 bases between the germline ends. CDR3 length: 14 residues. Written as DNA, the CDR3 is TGTGCCACCAGCAGCAGGGCCCCTTACACTGAAGCTTTCTTT. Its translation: CATSSRAPYTEAFF.

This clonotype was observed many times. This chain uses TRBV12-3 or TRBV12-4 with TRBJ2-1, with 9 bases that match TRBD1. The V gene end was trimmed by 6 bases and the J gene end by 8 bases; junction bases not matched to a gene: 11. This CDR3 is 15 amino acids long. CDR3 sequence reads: CASRPGQGYKDEQFF. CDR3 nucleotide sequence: TGTGCCAGCAGGCCGGGACAGGGCTACAAGGATGAGCAGTTCTTC.

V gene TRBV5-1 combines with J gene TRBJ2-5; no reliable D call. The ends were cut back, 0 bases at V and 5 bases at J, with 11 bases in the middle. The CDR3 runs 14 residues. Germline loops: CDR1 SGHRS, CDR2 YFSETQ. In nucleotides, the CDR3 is TGCGCCAGCAGCTTGGGGACGCCTGGGGAGACCCAGTACTTC. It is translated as CASSLGTPGETQYF.

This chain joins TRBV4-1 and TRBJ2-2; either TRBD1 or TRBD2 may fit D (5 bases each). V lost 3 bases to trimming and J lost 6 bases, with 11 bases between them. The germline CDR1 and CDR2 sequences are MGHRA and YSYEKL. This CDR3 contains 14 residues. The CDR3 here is CASSQAWDPGELFF. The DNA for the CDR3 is TGCGCCAGCAGCCAGGCGTGGGACCCCGGGGAGCTGTTTTTT.

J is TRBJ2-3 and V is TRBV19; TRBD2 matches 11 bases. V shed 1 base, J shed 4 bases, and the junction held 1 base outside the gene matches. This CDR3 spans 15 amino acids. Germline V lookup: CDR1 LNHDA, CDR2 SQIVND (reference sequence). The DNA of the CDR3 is TGTGCCAGTAGTATAGCGGGACTAGCGGCAGATACGCAGTATTTT. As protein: CASSIAGLAADTQYF.

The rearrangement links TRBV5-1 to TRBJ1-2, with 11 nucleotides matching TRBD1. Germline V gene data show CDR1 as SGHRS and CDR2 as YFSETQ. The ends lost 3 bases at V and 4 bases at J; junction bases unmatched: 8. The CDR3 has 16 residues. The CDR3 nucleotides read TGCGCCAGCAGCTACTCGGACAGGGGGCTAGTCTATGGCTACACCTTC. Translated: CASSYSDRGLVYGYTF.

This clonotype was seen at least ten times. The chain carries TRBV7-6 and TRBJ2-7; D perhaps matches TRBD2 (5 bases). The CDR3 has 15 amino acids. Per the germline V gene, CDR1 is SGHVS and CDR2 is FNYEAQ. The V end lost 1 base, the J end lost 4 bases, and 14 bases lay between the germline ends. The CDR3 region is CASSLGVGDYYEQYF. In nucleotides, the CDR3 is TGTGCCAGCAGCTTAGGGGTGGGAGATTATTACGAGCAGTACTTC.

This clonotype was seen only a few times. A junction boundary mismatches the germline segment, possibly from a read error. The DNA of the CDR3 is TGCAGCGTTTCCGGGACAGAAGTTCATACGAAGACCGGGGAGCTGTTTTTT. Protein: CSVSGTEVHTKTGELFF. The chain couples TRBV29-1 to TRBJ2-2; 7 bases fit TRBD1. The V gene's germline CDR1 is SQVTM and CDR2 ANQGSEA. The CDR3 spans 17 residues.